These 32 T cell receptor beta chains originate from one sample sequenced in a study of blood T cells in healthy people across ages. A sample-barcoded 5' primer and a J-beta primer mix were used in a second PCR of about 7 to 12 cycles. MiXCR was run by TCRdb on the 5' RACE reads, yielding one entry per CDR3 protein. The table has approximately 1.5 million distinct CDR3 sequences, roughly a third seen once. The sequenced sample consisted of blood. Every receptor here comes from a woman in her 30s in good health.

The chain combines TRBV7-9 with TRBJ1-1; 7 bases are a match to TRBD1. Looked up from germline, CDR1 is SEHNR and CDR2 is FQNEAQ (reference sequence). The CDR3 has 13 residues. Trimming took 5 bases from V and 5 from J; bases not matched to a gene: 5. The CDR3 DNA follows: TGTGCCAGCAGCCCAATACAGGGGACTGAAGCTTTCTTT. It is translated as CASSPIQGTEAFF.

The rearrangement joins TRBV2 to TRBJ2-5, with D tentatively TRBD2 (6 bases). The J call is uncertain, as TRBJ2-7 better fits the DNA end. Germline V CDR1 and CDR2: SNHLY, FYNNEI. The CDR3 is made up of 13 amino acids. The CDR3 DNA follows: TGTGCCAGCACATCGTGGCGGGACTACGAGCAGTACTTC. Translation: CASTSWRDYEQYF.

The chain links TRBV20-1 to TRBJ2-7; 11 bases are shared with TRBD1. CDR1 and CDR2 (germline): DFQATT, SNEGSKA (reference sequence). The CDR3 totals 16 residues. The ends lost 1 base at V and 0 bases at J; junction bases unmatched: 5. CDR3 sequence reads: CSARGTGGLSSYEQYF. The DNA of the CDR3 is TGCAGTGCTAGAGGGACAGGGGGCCTGAGCTCCTACGAGCAGTACTTC.

The rearrangement links TRBV20-1 to TRBJ1-5; weak D call: TRBD1 (5 bases). The V gene's germline CDR1 is DFQATT and CDR2 SNEGSKA (reference sequence). The V and J ends lost 3 bases and 3 bases respectively, with 9 bases between them. This CDR3 is built from 13 residues. The chain's CDR3 is CSARRDPNQPQHF. For the CDR3, the DNA is TGCAGTGCTAGGAGGGACCCCAATCAGCCCCAGCATTTT.

This clonotype was detected only a few times. This sequence joins TRBV4-1 and TRBJ2-7, with 10 positions matching TRBD1. This CDR3 comprises 16 residues. Trimming cost V 3 bases and J 4 bases; bases outside gene matches: 9. Germline-derived CDR1 and CDR2 are MGHRA and YSYEKL. The CDR3 loop is CASSHPGQGLSYEQYF. The CDR3 DNA is TGCGCCAGCAGCCACCCGGGACAGGGGTTGTCATACGAGCAGTACTTC.

This clonotype appeared once. One junction end disagrees with the germline gene, perhaps due to a read error. The rearrangement uses TRBV5-5 and TRBJ2-6; a weak D match, TRBD1 (5 bases). The CDR3 is 15 residues long. Per the germline V gene, CDR1 is SGHKS and CDR2 is YYEKEE (reference sequence). This CDR3 is CASSWDGAGANVLTF. The DNA for the CDR3 is TGTGCCAGCAGCTGGGATGGGGCTGGGGCCAACGTCCTGACCTTC.

This sequence joins TRBV11-2 and TRBJ2-1, with D possibly TRBD1 on 5 matching bases. The J call may be mistaken, given a closer DNA end match to TRBJ2-7. CDR3 length: 16 residues. Germline loops: CDR1 SGHAT, CDR2 FQNNGV. The CDR3 DNA is TGTGCCAGCAGCCCCTACAGGTTCAGCTCCTACAATGAGCAGTACTTC. This sequence encodes CASSPYRFSSYNEQYF.

The chain is built from TRBV7-9 and TRBJ2-4, with D possibly TRBD2 on 6 matching bases. The end of the DNA fits TRBJ2-7 better, so the J call may be wrong. CDR3 size: 14 residues. Germline loops: CDR1 SEHNR, CDR2 FQNEAQ (reference sequence). In DNA form, the CDR3 reads TGTGCCAGCAGCTTGGGACTGGGGTTAAACGAGCAGTACTTC. Amino acids: CASSLGLGLNEQYF.

The sample holds a few counts of this clonotype. The chain is built from TRBV7-2 and TRBJ2-5; D gene uncertain. The CDR3 extends over 15 amino acids. Trimming cost V 1 base and J 2 bases, with 11 bases left between them. Germline V gene sequence: CDR1 SGHTA, CDR2 FQGNSA. The CDR3 sequence: CASSLESNSQETQYF. Written as DNA, the CDR3 is TGTGCCAGCAGCTTAGAATCGAACTCTCAAGAGACCCAGTACTTC.

The CDR3 sequence is CASSLFLAGSYEQFF. The CDR3 DNA sequence: TGCGCCAGCAGCTTGTTCCTAGCGGGAAGCTATGAGCAGTTCTTC. The chain couples TRBV5-1 to TRBJ2-1; TRBD2 aligns across 9 bases. Germline V gene sequence: CDR1 SGHRS, CDR2 YFSETQ. The CDR3 spans 15 residues. V shed 1 base, J shed 8 bases, and the junction held 7 bases outside the gene matches.

This CDR3 is CASSYMGDATEAFF. The CDR3 DNA follows: TGTGCCAGCAGCTATATGGGGGATGCCACTGAAGCTTTCTTT. The chain employs TRBV5-5 and TRBJ1-1; maybe TRBD1 (5 bases). This CDR3 has 14 residues. The V end was cut by 3 bases, the J end by 4 bases, with 13 bases between. The germline CDR1 and CDR2 sequences are SGHKS and YYEKEE (reference sequence).

This clonotype has just a few counts. J is TRBJ2-7 and V is TRBV20-1, with D possibly matching TRBD1 (6 bases). Germline V CDR1 and CDR2: DFQATT, SNEGSKA (reference sequence). The germline V and J ends were trimmed by 0 bases and 5 bases, with 14 bases remaining between them. The CDR3 extends over 14 amino acids. This CDR3 is CSARDQGNLDEQYF. The DNA of the CDR3 is TGCAGTGCTAGAGACCAGGGGAATCTGGACGAGCAGTACTTC.

V and J are TRBV3-1 and TRBJ2-5; a possible D gene is TRBD2 (6 bases). The germline V gene encodes CDR1 LGHDT and CDR2 YNNKEL (reference sequence). The CDR3 is made up of 12 amino acids. V dropped 3 bases and J dropped 13 bases, with 15 bases sitting between them. CDR3 amino acids: CASSQRGRDVYF. DNA of the CDR3: TGTGCCAGCAGCCAGCGGGGCCGGGACGTGTACTTC.

The rearrangement uses TRBV28 and TRBJ2-5; D not certain. Looked up from germline, CDR1 is MDHEN and CDR2 is SYDVKM. The CDR3 loop spans 14 amino acids. V was clipped by 9 bases and J by 2 bases, with 16 bases between them. CDR3 in DNA: TGTGCCAGTCAAAACTCACCACAACAAGAGACCCAGTACTTC. This codes for CASQNSPQQETQYF.

The table lists this clonotype with a few counts. The gene calls are TRBV4-1 and TRBJ2-5; TRBD2 matches at 11 bases. The germline gives CDR1 MGHRA, CDR2 YSYEKL. V was clipped by 3 bases and J by 5 bases; unmatched bases: 17. This CDR3 has 19 amino acids. CDR3 coding DNA: TGCGCCAGCAGCCATCGGCTAGCGGGAGGACGTCGGGGCGGGGAGACCCAGTACTTC. It is translated as CASSHRLAGGRRGGETQYF.

There are a few counts of this clonotype. The chain combines TRBV20-1 with TRBJ1-5; D may be TRBD1 (5 bases). Germline V gene data show CDR1 as DFQATT and CDR2 as SNEGSKA (reference sequence). This CDR3 has 15 residues. V gave up 5 bases and J gave up 0 bases, with 14 bases separating them. The CDR3, as DNA: TGCAGTGCTGGAGGGGCAGGAGTTAGCAATCAGCCCCAGCATTTT. This sequence encodes CSAGGAGVSNQPQHF.

The chain has TRBV4-1 and TRBJ2-7; TRBD1 matches 7 bases. V lost 0 bases and J lost 4; bases outside the gene matches: 9. Looked up from germline, CDR1 is MGHRA and CDR2 is YSYEKL. The CDR3 runs 16 residues. CDR3: CASSQDSQTGTYEQYF. DNA for the CDR3: TGCGCCAGCAGCCAAGATTCACAGACAGGGACGTACGAGCAGTACTTC.

This clonotype has only a few counts. The chain carries TRBV20-1 and TRBJ2-7; D may match TRBD1 or TRBD2 (5 bases each). The CDR3 covers 11 residues. V was cut by 3 bases and J by 6 bases, with 9 bases left in between. Germline V CDR1 and CDR2: DFQATT, SNEGSKA (reference sequence). The CDR3 DNA follows: TGCAGTGCTAGGGGGGTGAGCGAGCAGTACTTC. Translation: CSARGVSEQYF.

CDR3 nucleotide sequence: TGTGCCACCAGCGACCGGCGTAGGAATGAGCAGTTCTTC. Amino acid sequence: CATSDRRRNEQFF. The chain joins TRBV15 to TRBJ2-1; D gene uncertain. Per the germline V gene, CDR1 is LNHNV and CDR2 is YYDKDF (reference sequence). V was clipped by 5 bases and J by 7 bases, with 12 bases between them. The CDR3 has 13 amino acids.

The table lists this clonotype with a few counts. This chain connects TRBV4-1 to TRBJ1-2; TRBD1 aligns across 8 bases. Germline values: CDR1 MGHRA, CDR2 YSYEKL. V trimming: 4 bases; J trimming: 0 bases; junction bases outside the gene matches: 13. The CDR3 extends over 18 amino acids. CDR3 protein: CASSRTDREMLANYGYTF. CDR3 bases: TGCGCCAGCAGCCGCACGGACAGGGAGATGTTAGCTAACTATGGCTACACCTTC.

This chain links TRBV28 with TRBJ2-1; 9 nucleotides agree with TRBD2. CDR3 size: 18 residues. Germline CDR1 MDHEN, CDR2 SYDVKM. Trimming took 0 bases from V and 5 from J; bases not matched to a gene: 11. DNA of the CDR3: TGTGCCAGCAGTTTATGGGGGCCTAGCGGGAAGACGGACAATGAGCAGTTCTTC. Amino acids: CASSLWGPSGKTDNEQFF.

This clonotype has only a few counts. This sequence joins TRBV15 and TRBJ2-5; unclear D gene. CDR3 size: 16 residues. The V end was cut by 0 bases, the J end by 4 bases, with 15 bases between. Looked up from germline, CDR1 is LNHNV and CDR2 is YYDKDF (reference sequence). The CDR3 DNA sequence: TGTGCCACCAGCAGAGATCCCGGTCCCGCCGGAGAGACCCAGTACTTC. Its translation is CATSRDPGPAGETQYF.

The chain uses TRBV5-1 and TRBJ1-2, with TRBD1 matching 8 bases. The CDR3 has 13 residues. Germline CDR1 and CDR2: SGHRS and YFSETQ. V dropped 3 bases and J dropped 6; count of bases not matched to a gene: 4. CDR3 in amino acids: CASSYRTGNGYTF. The CDR3 region has the DNA TGCGCCAGCAGCTACCGGACAGGGAATGGCTACACCTTC.

J is TRBJ1-6 and V is TRBV14; D is uncertain. The CDR3 covers 14 residues. Germline CDR1 is SGHDN and CDR2 is FVKESK. Trimming took off 5 bases at V and 11 bases at J, with 16 bases between the two ends. The CDR3 region is CASSSRTDAAPLHF. Written as DNA, the CDR3 is TGTGCCAGCAGCTCCCGCACGGATGCTGCACCCCTCCACTTT.

This chain joins TRBV5-6 and TRBJ1-2, with a possible D match to TRBD1 (5 bases). This CDR3 spans 13 amino acids. The ends were cut back, 0 bases at V and 10 bases at J, with 13 bases in the middle. Germline CDR1 SGHDT, CDR2 YYEEEE. CDR3 nucleotide sequence: TGTGCCAGCAGCTTGGGACAGTACTCCGACTACACCTTC. Amino acid sequence: CASSLGQYSDYTF. Complete variable domain (other parts from reference TRBV5-6 and TRBJ1-2): DAGVTQSPTHLIKTRGQQVTLRCSPKSGHDTVSWYQQALGQGPQFIFQYYEEEERQRGNFPDRFSGHQFPNYSSELNVNALLLGDSALYLCASSLGQYSDYTFGSGTRLTVV.

On this clonotype: A read error is possible here, since a much larger clone lies one base away. The chain joins TRBV3-1 to TRBJ2-7; D possibly uses TRBD1 or TRBD2 (5 bases each). Germline V gene sequence: CDR1 LGHDT, CDR2 YNNKEL (reference sequence). V dropped 1 base and J dropped 2 bases, with 12 bases sitting between them. The CDR3 loop spans 15 amino acids. The CDR3 spells CASSQVWGSAYEQYF. In nucleotides, the CDR3 is TGTGCCAGCAGCCAAGTATGGGGGAGCGCCTACGAGCAGTACTTC.

This clonotype has a handful of counts. The chain has TRBV6-2 or TRBV6-3 and TRBJ2-3, with TRBD2 matching over 15 bases. This CDR3 is built from 16 residues. Germline lookup yields CDR1 MNHEY and CDR2 SVGEGT. The V and J ends lost 6 bases and 5 bases, in that order; junction bases with no gene match: 6. For the CDR3, the DNA is TGTGCCAGCAGCGGACTAGCGGGGGGGCATAAAGATACGCAGTATTTT. It is translated as CASSGLAGGHKDTQYF.

Ten or more counts support this clonotype. V gene TRBV4-1 combines with J gene TRBJ1-1; unclear D gene. CDR1 and CDR2 (germline): MGHRA, YSYEKL. V shed 5 bases and J shed 0 bases, with 10 bases lying between them. The CDR3 consists of 14 residues. CDR3 coding DNA: TGCGCCAGCAGCGCAAGGACGGTGAACACTGAAGCTTTCTTT. Translation gives CASSARTVNTEAFF.

V and J are TRBV28 and TRBJ1-5; no definite D call. The CDR3 runs to 16 residues. With 7 bases removed from V and 5 bases from J, the gap between germline ends came to 21 bases. Germline CDR1 MDHEN, CDR2 SYDVKM. Here the CDR3 DNA reads TGTGCCAGCACCAATACGCCAGTTGAGGAGTATCAGCCCCAGCATTTT. Translating it yields CASTNTPVEEYQPQHF.

This chain connects TRBV13 to TRBJ1-2; perhaps TRBD1 as D (5 bases). This CDR3 region has 15 residues. V lost 0 bases to trimming and J lost 1 base, with 9 bases between them. Germline V lookup: CDR1 PRHDT, CDR2 FYEKMQ (reference sequence). The chain's CDR3 is CASSLGPGDNYGYTF. For the CDR3, the DNA is TGTGCCAGCAGCTTAGGCCCGGGGGATAACTATGGCTACACCTTC.

The chain couples TRBV12-3 or TRBV12-4 to TRBJ2-7; either TRBD1 or TRBD2 may supply D (5 bases each). Trimming shortened V by 5 bases and J by 5 bases, and 16 bases separated the two germline ends. The CDR3 totals 14 residues. The CDR3 reads CASSTGPFPNEQYF. DNA for the CDR3: TGTGCCAGCAGTACGGGGCCCTTTCCCAACGAGCAGTACTTC.

This clonotype has just a few counts. V gene TRBV20-1 combines with J gene TRBJ1-1; a possible D gene is TRBD1 (6 bases). The CDR3 has 15 amino acids. Trimming removed 0 bases at V and 3 bases at J, with 14 bases between. CDR1 and CDR2 from the germline V gene are DFQATT and SNEGSKA (reference sequence). This CDR3 reads CSARDGQSLYTEAFF. The CDR3 DNA sequence: TGCAGTGCTAGAGACGGACAGTCTCTATACACTGAAGCTTTCTTT.